This T cell receptor beta chain was identified in a study of blood T cell repertoires in COVID-19. In the study overall: Samples came from the United States, Italy and Spain, spanning acute and convalescent COVID-19. Sample material is recorded as cDNA or gDNA derived from T cells, B-cell-depleted T cells, or PBMCs.

Original processing methods: Amplifying reference gene primers gave estimates of nucleated cell counts. Assay: immunoSEQ multiplex PCR; the TCRdb copy retains only in-frame clones and omits some. Clonal size and the V and J genes are those of that table, whereas D and trimming came from the DNA. The sample yields about 62,000 clones, roughly 90% seen once. Germline V CDR1 and CDR2: KGHSH, LQKENI. V lost 4 bases, J lost 14 bases, and 20 bases lay in between. The CDR3 covers 13 residues. The sequence was collected from an elderly woman with acute or convalescent COVID-19. The chain combines TRBV18 with TRBJ1-2; possibly TRBD1 for D (6 bases). Sample: peripheral blood. In DNA, the CDR3 is TGTGCCAGCTCACACTCGGACAGCCGGGGGGGGACCTTC. Translating gives CASSHSDSRGGTF.